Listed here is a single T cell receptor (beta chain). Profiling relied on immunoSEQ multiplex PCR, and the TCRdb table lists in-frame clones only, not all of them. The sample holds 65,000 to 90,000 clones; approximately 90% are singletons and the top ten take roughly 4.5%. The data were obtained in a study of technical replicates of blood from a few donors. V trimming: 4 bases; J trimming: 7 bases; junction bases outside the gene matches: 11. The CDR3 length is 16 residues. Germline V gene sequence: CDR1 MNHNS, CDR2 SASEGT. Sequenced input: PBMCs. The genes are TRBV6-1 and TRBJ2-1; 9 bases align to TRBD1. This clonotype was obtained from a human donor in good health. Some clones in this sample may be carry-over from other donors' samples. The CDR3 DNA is TGTGCCAGCAGTGCAGACGAGGGGACAGGGTGGAATGAGCAGTTCTTC. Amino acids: CASSADEGTGWNEQFF.